This T cell receptor beta chain originates from a study of tumor-infiltrating lymphocytes in localized non-small cell lung cancer. For the study at large: Patients included smokers and never-smokers with various histologies, some sampled after neoadjuvant chemotherapy.

Generated by immunoSEQ multiplex PCR, the TCRdb table keeps only in-frame clones and is missing some. The sample lists 7,000 to 8,500 clones; more than 60% were seen once. The CDR3 contains 12 residues. Germline V gene data show CDR1 as SGDLS and CDR2 as YYNGEE. Trimming took 0 bases from V and 7 from J, leaving 7 bases between them. V gene TRBV9 combines with J gene TRBJ2-5; D is possibly TRBD2 (6 bases). The sequenced sample was lung tumor tissue. The source of this sequence is a human donor with non-small cell lung cancer. CDR3 nucleotides: TGTGCCAGCAGCGTAGAGGAGGGGACCCAGTACTTC. Translated, it gives CASSVEEGTQYF. The whole variable domain, remainder taken from reference TRBV9 and TRBJ2-5, is DSGVTQTPKHLITATGQRVTLRCSPRSGDLSVYWYQQSLDQGLQFLIQYYNGEERAKGNILERFSAQQFPDLHSELNLSSLELGDSALYFCASSVEEGTQYFGPGTRLLVL.